The clone carrying this T cell receptor beta chain was detected a few times. Different DNA sequences within this sample yield the same CDR3. All of the isolated RNA was reverse transcribed, so expressed TCRB transcripts were sequenced. Assay used: immunoSEQ multiplex PCR; TCRdb lists only in-frame clones, some missing. This table holds about 360,000 clones, 10% to 15% found once. V gave up 5 bases and J gave up 1 base, with 5 bases separating them. Germline V gives CDR1 SQVTM, CDR2 ANQGSEA. This CDR3 has 11 residues. This record comes from a study of beta chain features in type 1 diabetes. V is TRBV29-1 and J is TRBJ1-2, with D tentatively TRBD1 (5 bases). The sequence derives from a man aged 18 to 30 in good health. The sample comprised naive CD4+ T cells from blood. CDR3 amino acids: CSVQGNYGYTF. In DNA, the CDR3 is TGCAGCGTTCAGGGTAACTATGGCTACACCTTC.